Below are 19 T cell receptor beta chains sequenced from a single sample in a study of blood T cells in healthy people across ages. Next came a second PCR, run for roughly 6 to 11 cycles, which used a sample-barcoded 5' primer along with a J-beta primer mix. TCRdb itself ran the 5' RACE reads through MiXCR, one entry per CDR3 protein. The top ten clones hold 11% of a sample with 1.5 million to 2 million distinct CDR3 sequences, around 35% of them seen once. The material sequenced was blood. These receptor sequences come from a woman in her 30s in good health.

The V call is TRBV29-1, the J call TRBJ1-2; 9 nucleotides agree with TRBD1. The germline V gene has CDR1 SQVTM and CDR2 ANQGSEA. This CDR3 is 12 amino acids long. V trimming: 4 bases; J trimming: 8 bases; junction bases outside the gene matches: 5. CDR3 residues: CSVGQGVWGYTF. In nucleotides, the CDR3 is TGCAGCGTTGGACAGGGGGTGTGGGGCTACACCTTC.

This sequence joins TRBV11-2 and TRBJ2-1; D perhaps matches TRBD2 (7 bases). This CDR3 is built from 17 residues. Trimming cost V 3 bases and J 4 bases, with 19 bases left between them. Germline-derived CDR1 and CDR2 are SGHAT and FQNNGV. The DNA for the CDR3 is TGTGCCAGCAGCTTGGGGGGGGGGCCATCGAAGTACAATGAGCAGTTCTTC. This translates into CASSLGGGPSKYNEQFF.

This chain connects TRBV4-1 to TRBJ2-1, with TRBD2 matching over 7 bases. The CDR3 extends over 17 amino acids. V gave up 4 bases and J gave up 8 bases; unmatched junction bases: 17. Germline V gene lookup returns CDR1 MGHRA and CDR2 YSYEKL. The CDR3 DNA sequence: TGCGCCAGCAGCCGAGAAACGGCTAGCGGCCATTGGGATGAGCAGTTCTTC. It translates to CASSRETASGHWDEQFF.

The chain has TRBV20-1 and TRBJ2-7, with 9 bases fitting TRBD2. Looked up from germline, CDR1 is DFQATT and CDR2 is SNEGSKA (reference sequence). This CDR3 has 14 amino acids. The ends lost 2 bases at V and 3 bases at J; junction bases unmatched: 5. CDR3 sequence (DNA): TGCAGTGCTAGAACAGCGGGGGGAAGCTACGAGCAGTACTTC. Amino acid sequence: CSARTAGGSYEQYF.

This clonotype was observed at least ten times. V usage is TRBV7-3 and J usage is TRBJ2-1, with a possible D match to TRBD1 (6 bases). Between the trimmed V and J ends, which lost 5 bases and 8 bases, there was a span of 19 bases. The CDR3 extends over 15 amino acids. Germline CDR1 is SGHTA and CDR2 is FQGTGA. This chain's CDR3 is CASSQGGAKSDEQFF. CDR3 bases: TGTGCCAGCAGCCAAGGGGGTGCTAAGAGCGATGAGCAGTTCTTC.

This chain uses TRBV20-1 with TRBJ1-2; D may be TRBD1 (6 bases). CDR3 length equals 15 residues. V lost 3 bases and J 3 bases, leaving 17 bases between the germline ends. The germline gives CDR1 DFQATT, CDR2 SNEGSKA (reference sequence). CDR3 protein: CSASSGAPGDYGYTF. The CDR3 DNA reads as TGCAGTGCTAGCTCGGGGGCACCGGGGGACTATGGCTACACCTTC.

This clonotype was observed a few times. The chain has TRBV10-3 and TRBJ2-2; 12 nucleotides line up with TRBD2. Germline CDR1 ENHRY, CDR2 SYGVKD. The CDR3 covers 14 residues. Trimming cost V 11 bases and J 6 bases; bases outside gene matches: 7. The CDR3 sequence is CASRLAGEAGELFF. CDR3 DNA sequence: TGTGCCTCCCGACTAGCGGGGGAAGCCGGGGAGCTGTTTTTT.

This clonotype came up a few times. The V and J genes are TRBV9 and TRBJ2-5; possibly TRBD2 for D (5 bases). The germline V gene has CDR1 SGDLS and CDR2 YYNGEE. V was clipped by 0 bases and J by 5 bases, with 14 bases between them. The CDR3 sequence is 15 residues long. CDR3 in amino acids: CASSVAGSGPETQYF. For the CDR3, the DNA is TGTGCCAGCAGCGTAGCAGGCAGCGGTCCTGAGACCCAGTACTTC.

This clonotype was counted a few times. CDR3 region: CASRTPRGGLVSGANVLTF. The CDR3 nucleotides read TGTGCCAGCAGGACTCCGAGGGGGGGGCTTGTTTCTGGGGCCAACGTCCTGACTTTC. The V gene is TRBV6-5, the J gene TRBJ2-6; D perhaps matches TRBD2 (7 bases). CDR3 length equals 19 residues. Per germline, CDR1 MNHEY and CDR2 SVGAGI. The germline V and J ends were trimmed by 6 bases and 1 base, with 22 bases remaining between them.

The chain has TRBV4-2 and TRBJ1-4; 8 positions match TRBD1. There are 17 residues in the CDR3. V lost 0 bases to trimming and J lost 0 bases; unmatched junction nucleotides: 3. Germline V gene lookup returns CDR1 LGHNA and CDR2 YNFKEQ. CDR3 loop: CASSQDVQGATNEKLFF. The CDR3 region has the DNA TGTGCCAGCAGCCAAGATGTACAGGGGGCAACTAATGAAAAACTGTTTTTT.

The chain combines TRBV20-1 with TRBJ1-2; a weak D match, TRBD1 (5 bases). The V end was cut by 2 bases, the J end by 8 bases, with 21 bases between. The CDR3 length is 15 residues. Germline CDR1 reads DFQATT; CDR2 reads SNEGSKA (reference sequence). The CDR3 is CSARSRDGRPAGYTF. Here the CDR3 DNA reads TGCAGTGCTAGATCCCGGGACGGACGCCCAGCGGGCTACACCTTC.

This clonotype was counted only a few times. The rearrangement links TRBV21-1 to TRBJ2-7; TRBD2 is the table's D call, not checked against the DNA. TRBV21-1 is given as a pseudogene. CDR3 size: 21 residues. Here the CDR3 reads CASSKTFRRSSGGPSSYEQYF. DNA of the CDR3: TGTGCCAGCAGCAAAACGTTTAGGCGGTCTAGCGGGGGCCCCAGCTCCTACGAGCAGTACTTC.

This clonotype has a count of ten or more. The rearrangement joins TRBV20-1 to TRBJ2-1; 11 nucleotides line up with TRBD2. Germline lookup yields CDR1 DFQATT and CDR2 SNEGSKA (reference sequence). This CDR3 has 12 amino acids. V lost 6 bases and J lost 7; bases outside the gene matches: 2. CDR3 region: CSARLAGNEQFF. CDR3 nucleotide sequence: TGCAGTGCAAGACTAGCGGGGAATGAGCAGTTCTTC.

This clonotype was counted only a few times. V gene TRBV10-3 combines with J gene TRBJ2-5, with D tentatively TRBD2 (6 bases). The CDR3 is 16 amino acids. The germline gives CDR1 ENHRY, CDR2 SYGVKD. Trimming pared 6 bases from V and 11 bases from J, leaving 28 bases between. Written as DNA, the CDR3 is TGTGCCATCAGGAGCTACGGCGGGGAGATTGACAATGAGCAGTACTTC. Its translation is CAIRSYGGEIDNEQYF.

In this sample, this clonotype turned up many times. V usage is TRBV27 and J usage is TRBJ2-4; D is ambiguous. The CDR3 extends over 13 amino acids. Trimming shortened V by 2 bases and J by 4 bases, and 6 bases separated the two germline ends. Germline V lookup: CDR1 MNHEY, CDR2 SMNVEV (reference sequence). In nucleotides, the CDR3 is TGTGCCAGCAGTTTAAACCCTAAAAACATTCAGTACTTC. Amino acid sequence: CASSLNPKNIQYF.

This clonotype occurred a few times. The chain joins TRBV20-1 to TRBJ2-3; D perhaps matches TRBD1 (5 bases). The CDR3 loop spans 13 amino acids. V shed 6 bases and J shed 2 bases, with 12 bases lying between them. Germline assignment: CDR1 DFQATT and CDR2 SNEGSKA (reference sequence). CDR3 nucleotides: TGCAGTGCCCACGGACAAAACACAGATACGCAGTATTTT. Translating gives CSAHGQNTDTQYF.

This chain's CDR3 is CASSAPGLGQETQYF. The CDR3 bases are TGCGCCAGCAGCGCTCCTGGACTAGGACAAGAGACCCAGTACTTC. This chain uses TRBV5-1 with TRBJ2-5; TRBD2 matches 7 bases. The CDR3 totals 15 residues. CDR1 and CDR2 from the germline V gene are SGHRS and YFSETQ. Trimming took 4 bases from V and 2 from J; bases not matched to a gene: 8.

The gene calls are TRBV20-1 and TRBJ2-1, with 9 bases aligning to TRBD2. Germline CDR1 and CDR2: DFQATT and SNEGSKA (reference sequence). The CDR3 runs to 14 residues. The V gene end was trimmed by 3 bases and the J gene end by 5 bases; junction bases not matched to a gene: 5. The CDR3 protein is CSASGRGGHNEQFF. CDR3 DNA: TGCAGTGCTAGTGGGCGGGGGGGCCACAATGAGCAGTTCTTC.

The V and J genes are TRBV4-2 and TRBJ2-7; TRBD2 matches at 10 bases. CDR3 length: 17 residues. With V trimmed by 0 bases and J by 0 bases, 5 bases remained unmatched. Germline V gene sequence: CDR1 LGHNA, CDR2 YNFKEQ. The CDR3 region is CASSQEPAGGGSYEQYF. The CDR3 bases are TGTGCCAGCAGCCAAGAGCCAGCGGGAGGGGGCTCCTACGAGCAGTACTTC.